Reported below is one T cell receptor beta chain. Its antigen is unidentified. The CDR3 totals 15 residues. Between the trimmed V and J ends, which lost 1 base and 5 bases, there was a span of 17 bases. The germline gives CDR1 DFQATT, CDR2 SNEGSKA (reference sequence). The data stem from a study of T cells in Graves' hyperthyroidism and ophthalmopathy. Study-wide results and limits: The model's output predicted ophthalmopathy at a median of about 6.5 months prior to onset.

Template material for amplifying TCR beta CDR3 regions consisted of RNA transcripts. First-round RT-PCR with HTBI primers amplified the TCR CDR3 region. Each CDR3 protein is one row after TCRdb ran MiXCR on the multiplex PCR reads. Here the sample spans hundreds of thousands of distinct CDR3 sequences, roughly 40% being singletons. Reasons for excluding patients were uncontrolled infection, other autoimmune disease, pregnancy or lactation. The chain is built from TRBV20-1 and TRBJ2-5; TRBD2 might be the D (5 bases). The receptor was derived from a man aged 18 to 29 with Graves' hyperthyroidism. Sequenced input: blood. The CDR3 nucleotides are TGCAGTGCTAGAGGGGAAAGGAGGAAAACCGAGACCCAGTACTTC. This translates into CSARGERRKTETQYF.